The TCR beta chain described here comes from a study of T cell responses to AZD1222 COVID-19 vaccine (dated by TCRdb to the early 2020s). Some background on the complete study: AZD1222 recipients whose second dose came at about 4 weeks and those whose second dose came at about 12 weeks were combined into one group, since spike-specific TCR depth and breadth did not differ between the two schedules. A total of around 240 trial participants underwent TCR sequencing, of whom nearly 210 had received two doses of AZD1222 and about 26 had received two doses of the MenACWY control vaccine. Enrollment into the trials was organized by age into subgroups of 18-55, 56-69 and 70-plus years, and those subgroups contained roughly 150, 30 and 60 TCR-sequenced participants, respectively.

For CDR1 and CDR2, the germline V gene lists SGHAT and FQNNGV. Between the V and J ends, shortened by 1 base and 3 bases respectively, the junction contains 11 bases. From the cysteine up to the phenylalanine, the CDR3 has a length of 15 residues. Only the CDR3 region is kept as DNA, spanning 45 bases read in frame from base 1. The sample's time point, from its label and the paper: baseline before first vaccination. Samples from vaccinated people were obtained from the UK trials COV001 and COV002, which included a single-blind randomized controlled phase 2/3 trial of AZD1222 (ChAdOx1 nCoV-19) in healthy adults. Trial participant PBMC samples were collected at day 0 and day 28 after the second dose for TCRbeta chain sequencing. For this clone: The antigen this receptor binds is unknown. The record has no base qualities; no much larger clone is one base away.

The CDR3 regions of human TCRbeta chains were analyzed by immunosequencing. In the source study's methods: TCRs in the repertoires were compared against a reference library of SARS-CoV-2-specific TCRs that had been generated with the MIRA antigen-specificity platform. Breadth was defined as the fraction of unique TCRs that were SARS-CoV-2-associated. Depth was defined as the fraction of total T cells that were SARS-CoV-2-associated. Using the MIRA data, each spike-specific TCR was assigned both to the spike region to which the TCR was reactive and to a CD4 or CD8 class. Log10-transformed breadth and depth values were compared by one-way ANOVA with Sidak's multiple comparisons tests. In its TCRdb copy, this immuneACCESS table keeps in-frame sequences only and misses some clones. Where compared with another copy, unresolved V genes explain less than half of these, and the others have no known cause. D and trimming come from the DNA, and the V and J calls and clone size come from that table. The sample contains more than 140,000 clones, approximately 89% of them found a single time. In total, the top ten clones hold more than 2% of the sample.

The paper as a whole reports these results and caveats: The whole spike protein was spanned by vaccine-associated CD4 TCRs, and dominant responses were seen in regions 160-218 and 743-854. Spike-specific TCR breadth and depth rose significantly after two AZD1222 doses compared with day 0 and with MenACWY recipients. Because no day 14 peak-response samples were available, the repertoires could be characterized only after the peak T cell response. The 56-69-year group was small, and its depth increase did not reach significance, likely because of low power. Conclusions about previously exposed vaccinees were limited because only a handful of AZD1222 recipients were SARS-CoV-2 seropositive at baseline. Epitopes outside the regions mutated in the B.1.351 and B.1.1.7 variants were reportedly recognized by nearly half of the unique spike-specific TCRs. Participants were mostly white British and included more females than males, and it was suggested by the authors that clonal diversity may have been underestimated.

The clonotype was recovered from an adult in good health. Rearrangement joined TRBV11-2 to TRBJ2-3; the D gene is perhaps TRBD1 or TRBD2, each of them matching over 5 bases. The material sequenced was peripheral blood, taken on day 0 of AZD1222 vaccination. The bases are TGTGCCAGCAGCTTAGGAGGGGTGTGGACAGATACGCAGTATTTT. Its amino acids are CASSLGGVWTDTQYF.